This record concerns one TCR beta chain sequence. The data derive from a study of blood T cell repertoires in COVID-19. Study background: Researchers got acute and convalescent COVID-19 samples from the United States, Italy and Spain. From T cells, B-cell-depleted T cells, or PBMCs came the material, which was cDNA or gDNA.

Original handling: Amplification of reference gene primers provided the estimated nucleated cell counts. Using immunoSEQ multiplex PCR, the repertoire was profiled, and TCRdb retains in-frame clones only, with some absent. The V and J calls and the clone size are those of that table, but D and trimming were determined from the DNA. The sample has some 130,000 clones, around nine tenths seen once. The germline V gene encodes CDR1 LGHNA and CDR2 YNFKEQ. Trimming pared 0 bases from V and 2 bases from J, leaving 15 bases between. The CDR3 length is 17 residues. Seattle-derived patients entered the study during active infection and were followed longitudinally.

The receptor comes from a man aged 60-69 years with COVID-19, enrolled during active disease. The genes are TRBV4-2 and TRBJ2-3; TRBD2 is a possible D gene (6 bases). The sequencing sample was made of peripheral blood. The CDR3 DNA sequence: TGTGCCAGCAGCCAAGATTGGGCTAGCGCCCTCACAGATACGCAGTATTTT. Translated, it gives CASSQDWASALTDTQYF.